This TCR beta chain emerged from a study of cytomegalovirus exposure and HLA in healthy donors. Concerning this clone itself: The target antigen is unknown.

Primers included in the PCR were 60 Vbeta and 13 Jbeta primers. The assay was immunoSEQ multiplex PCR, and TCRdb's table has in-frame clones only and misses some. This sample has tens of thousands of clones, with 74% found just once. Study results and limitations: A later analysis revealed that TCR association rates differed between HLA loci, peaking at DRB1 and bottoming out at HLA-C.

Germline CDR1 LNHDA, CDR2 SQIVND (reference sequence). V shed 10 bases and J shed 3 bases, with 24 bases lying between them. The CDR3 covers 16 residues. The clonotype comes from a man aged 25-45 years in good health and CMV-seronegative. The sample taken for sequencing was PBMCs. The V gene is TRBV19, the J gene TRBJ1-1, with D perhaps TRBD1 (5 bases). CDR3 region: CATTIGGWHTDTEAFF. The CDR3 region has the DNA TGTGCCACCACGATCGGGGGGTGGCATACCGACACTGAAGCTTTCTTT.